Listed below are T cell receptor beta chains from one sample, sequenced in a study of blood T cells in healthy people across ages. TCRdb reanalysed the 5' RACE reads using MiXCR and keeps one entry per CDR3 protein. The sample includes about 650,000 distinct CDR3 sequences, roughly 32% seen only once; the top ten take over 15%. Specimen: blood. The origin of the receptors is a woman aged 80 or older in good health. Both conserved end residues are part of each CDR3. The order of the fields is V gene, CDR3 length, J gene, clone size, D gene, CDR3 DNA, CDR3 protein. A D gene is named only where the DNA matches it firmly. Where a row states a size, it is once, few, many or the class of an expanded clone; other rows omit it.

>TRBV20-1|14|TRBJ1-1|few|.
TGCAGTGCTAGAGATGGCAGGAAGGTCACTGAAGCTTTCTTT
CSARDGRKVTEAFF
>TRBV3-1|13|TRBJ2-1|many|.
TGTGCCAGCAGCCACTTAGCCTACAATGAGCAGTTCTTC
CASSHLAYNEQFF
>TRBV2|16|TRBJ1-6|.|.
TGTGCCAGCAGTGAACCCCGACGACTTGAGGATTCACCCCTCCACTTT
CASSEPRRLEDSPLHF
>TRBV18|16|TRBJ1-4|many|.
TGTGCCAGCTCACCGCGGACTGGTGCAACTAATGAAAAACTGTTTTTT
CASSPRTGATNEKLFF
>TRBV5-1|13|TRBJ2-5|.|.
TGCGCCAGTTCCCAGGGAAACCAAGAGACCCAGTACTTC
CASSQGNQETQYF
>TRBV15|14|TRBJ1-6|.|TRBD1
TGTGCCACCAGCCACGGGACAGGGGATCGGCCCCTCCACTTT
CATSHGTGDRPLHF
>TRBV20-1|16|TRBJ2-2|.|TRBD2
TGCAGTGCTGTACTAGCGGGGGGGCCGAACACCGGGGAGCGGTTTTTT
CSAVLAGGPNTGERFF
>TRBV5-1|13|TRBJ1-2|few|.
TGCGCCAGCAGCTTGGAGACAGCGCGAGGCTACACCTTC
CASSLETARGYTF
>TRBV6-2/TRBV6-3|14|TRBJ2-7|many|.
TGTGCCAGCAGTTACAGGGGACAAGGCTACGAGCAGTACTTC
CASSYRGQGYEQYF
>TRBV30|13|TRBJ2-1|.|.
TGTGCCTGGAGTAGGACCACCTCGGATGAGCAGTTCTTC
CAWSRTTSDEQFF
>TRBV20-1|16|TRBJ2-6|few|.
TGCAGTGCCGATCGGGACGCTAGCTCTGGGGCCAACGTCCTGACTTTC
CSADRDASSGANVLTF
>TRBV19|13|TRBJ1-2|.|.
TGTGCCAGTCTTAGGGGGAGAAACTATGGCTACACCTTC
CASLRGRNYGYTF
>TRBV28|12|TRBJ1-1|few|.
TGTGCCAGCAGTTCGGATTTCGCTGAAGCTTTCTTT
CASSSDFAEAFF
>TRBV12-3/TRBV12-4|12|TRBJ2-1|many|.
TGTGCCAGCACTGGGACCTTCAATGAGCAGTTCTTC
CASTGTFNEQFF
>TRBV20-1|15|TRBJ2-7|many|.
TGCAGTGCTAGAACTACAGGGATGAAGTCCTACGAGCAGTACTTC
CSARTTGMKSYEQYF
>TRBV5-5|16|TRBJ1-1|many|.
TGTGCCAGCAGCTCCCGACCCGACAGCATGAACACTGAAGCTTTCTTT
CASSSRPDSMNTEAFF
>TRBV19|12|TRBJ2-3|few|TRBD1
TGTGCCAGTGGGCGACAGGGGAATACGCAGTATTTT
CASGRQGNTQYF
>TRBV5-1|12|TRBJ2-3|many|.
TGCGCCAGCAGCTTGGAGTCAGATACGCAGTATTTT
CASSLESDTQYF
>TRBV29-1|11|TRBJ2-1|many|.
TGCAGGTTTGACTTCCACAATGAGCAGTTCTTC
CRFDFHNEQFF
>TRBV7-2|13|TRBJ1-1|.|.
TGTGCCAGCAGCTTCGGCCGGCACACTGAAGCTTTCTTT
CASSFGRHTEAFF
>TRBV28|14|TRBJ2-3|many|.
TGTGCCAGCAGTTTGGCACGTTACACAGATACGCAGTATTTT
CASSLARYTDTQYF
>TRBV7-2|15|TRBJ1-4|few|.
TGTGCCAGCAGCTATGGGACACGTCCAAATGAAAAACGGTTTTTT
CASSYGTRPNEKRFF
>TRBV5-1|15|TRBJ2-5|many|.
TGCGCCAGCAGCCTACTGGACCCGCGGGCTGAGACCCAGTACTTC
CASSLLDPRAETQYF
>TRBV4-2|13|TRBJ1-1|many|.
TGTGCCAGCAGCCAAGATGTCGGATCGGAAGCTTTCTTT
CASSQDVGSEAFF
>TRBV9|17|TRBJ1-2|many|TRBD1
TGTGCCAGCAGCGTCTCCACGGACAGGGTGTCGTCCTATGGCTACACCTTC
CASSVSTDRVSSYGYTF
>TRBV20-1|14|TRBJ1-6|.|.
TGCAGTGCTACCCTTGAAGGCAGCGATTCACCCCTCCACTTT
CSATLEGSDSPLHF
>TRBV11-2|17|TRBJ2-1|.|.
TGTGCCAGCAGCTTAGGTGAGGACCCCGGGATCTACAATGAGCAGTTCTTC
CASSLGEDPGIYNEQFF
>TRBV29-1|19|TRBJ2-5|once|TRBD2
TGCAGCGTTGAAACGATCTGGGGGGGGACTAGCGGGGAGGGGAATGAGCAGTACTTC
CSVETIWGGTSGEGNEQYF
>TRBV20-1|16|TRBJ2-3|many|TRBD2
TGCAGTGCTCCCCGGACTAGCGGGGGGTTCACAGATACGCAGTATTTT
CSAPRTSGGFTDTQYF
>TRBV20-1|13|TRBJ2-1|.|.
TGCAGTGCTTGGGGCCCCAGCGGGAATGAGCAGTTCTTC
CSAWGPSGNEQFF
>TRBV5-1|11|TRBJ2-5|many|.
TGCGCCAGCAGCTTGGCCGGGGCCCAGTACTTC
CASSLAGAQYF
>TRBV29-1|12|TRBJ1-1|many|.
TGCAGCGTTGGTCAGGGGCGCACTGAAGCTTTCTTT
CSVGQGRTEAFF
>TRBV14|14|TRBJ2-5|once|.
TGTGCCAGCAGCCTCGGGATTTTGAGAGAGACCCAGTACTTC
CASSLGILRETQYF
>TRBV27|14|TRBJ1-1|many|TRBD1
TGTGCCAGCAGTTTATCGGGACAGGGGGCTGAAGCTTTCTTT
CASSLSGQGAEAFF
>TRBV6-1|14|TRBJ2-7|many|TRBD1
TGTGCCAGCAGGACCGGGACAGGGGGGAATGAGCAGTACTTC
CASRTGTGGNEQYF
>TRBV9|15|TRBJ2-5|many|.
TGTGCCAGCAGCGTAGGGCCAGGGATGCGAGCAGAGCAGTACTTC
CASSVGPGMRAEQYF